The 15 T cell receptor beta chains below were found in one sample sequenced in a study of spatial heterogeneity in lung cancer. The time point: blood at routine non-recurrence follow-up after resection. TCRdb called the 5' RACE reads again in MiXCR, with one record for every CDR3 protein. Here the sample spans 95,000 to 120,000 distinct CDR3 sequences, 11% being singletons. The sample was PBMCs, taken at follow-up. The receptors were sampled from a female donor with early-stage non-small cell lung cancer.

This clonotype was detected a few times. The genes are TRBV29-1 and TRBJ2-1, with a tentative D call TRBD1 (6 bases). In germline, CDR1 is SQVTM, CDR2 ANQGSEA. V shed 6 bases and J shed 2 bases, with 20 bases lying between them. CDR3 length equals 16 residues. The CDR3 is CSVKRSGDSTYNEQFF. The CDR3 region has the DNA TGCAGCGTGAAACGGTCAGGGGATAGTACCTACAATGAGCAGTTCTTC.

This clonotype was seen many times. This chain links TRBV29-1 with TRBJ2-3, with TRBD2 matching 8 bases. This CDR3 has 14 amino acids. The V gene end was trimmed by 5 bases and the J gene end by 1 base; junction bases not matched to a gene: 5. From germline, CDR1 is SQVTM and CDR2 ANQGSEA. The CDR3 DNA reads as TGCAGCGTTACTAGCGGACTGCGCACAGATACGCAGTATTTT. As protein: CSVTSGLRTDTQYF.

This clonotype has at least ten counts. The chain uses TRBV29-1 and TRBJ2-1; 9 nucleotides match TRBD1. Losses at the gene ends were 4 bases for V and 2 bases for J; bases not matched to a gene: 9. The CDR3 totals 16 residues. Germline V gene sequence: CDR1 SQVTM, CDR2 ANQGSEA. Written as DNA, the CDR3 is TGCAGCGTTGGAGGGATGGGACAGGGACCCTACAATGAGCAGTTCTTC. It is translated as CSVGGMGQGPYNEQFF.

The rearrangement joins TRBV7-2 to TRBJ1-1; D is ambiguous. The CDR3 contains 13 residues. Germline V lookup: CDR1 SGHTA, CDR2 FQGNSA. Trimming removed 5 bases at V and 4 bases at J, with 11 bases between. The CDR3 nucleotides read TGTGCCAGCAGCCGACTCGGTTCCACTGAAGCTTTCTTT. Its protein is CASSRLGSTEAFF.

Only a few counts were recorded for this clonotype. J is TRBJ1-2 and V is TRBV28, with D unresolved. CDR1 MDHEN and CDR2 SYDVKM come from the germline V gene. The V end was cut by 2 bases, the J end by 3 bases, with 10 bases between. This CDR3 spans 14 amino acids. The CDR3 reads CASSLEGRYYGYTF. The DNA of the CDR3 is TGTGCCAGCAGTTTAGAAGGACGGTACTATGGCTACACCTTC.

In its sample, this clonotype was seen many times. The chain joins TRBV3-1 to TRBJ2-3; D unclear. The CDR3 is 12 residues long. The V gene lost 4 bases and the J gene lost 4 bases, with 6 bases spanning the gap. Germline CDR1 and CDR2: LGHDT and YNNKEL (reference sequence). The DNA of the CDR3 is TGTGCCAGCAGCCCTAGTGCAGATACGCAGTATTTT. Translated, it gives CASSPSADTQYF.

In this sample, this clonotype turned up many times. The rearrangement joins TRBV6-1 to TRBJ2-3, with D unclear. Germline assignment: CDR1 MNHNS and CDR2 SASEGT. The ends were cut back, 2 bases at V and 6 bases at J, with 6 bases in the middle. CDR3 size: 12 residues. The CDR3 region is CASSEIRDTQYF. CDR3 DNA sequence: TGTGCCAGCAGTGAAATCCGTGATACGCAGTATTTT.

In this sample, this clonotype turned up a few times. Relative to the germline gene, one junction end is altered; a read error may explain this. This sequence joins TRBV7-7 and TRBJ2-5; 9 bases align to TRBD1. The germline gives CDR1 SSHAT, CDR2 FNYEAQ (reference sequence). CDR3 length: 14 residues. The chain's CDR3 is CASSKQGAQETQYF. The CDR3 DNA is TGTGCTAGCAGTAAACAGGGGGCCCAAGAGACCCAGTACTTC.

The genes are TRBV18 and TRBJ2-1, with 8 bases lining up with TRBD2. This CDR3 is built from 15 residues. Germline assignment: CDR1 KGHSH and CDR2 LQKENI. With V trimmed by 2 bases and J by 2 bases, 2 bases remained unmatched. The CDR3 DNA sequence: TGTGCCAGCTCACCAGTAGCGGGGACCTACAATGAGCAGTTCTTC. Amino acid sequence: CASSPVAGTYNEQFF.

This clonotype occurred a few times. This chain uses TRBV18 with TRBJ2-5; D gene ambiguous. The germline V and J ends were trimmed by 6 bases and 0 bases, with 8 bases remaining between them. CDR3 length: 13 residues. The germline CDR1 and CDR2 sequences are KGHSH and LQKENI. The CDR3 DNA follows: TGTGCCAGCTCGCCTGGGTACCAAGAGACCCAGTACTTC. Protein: CASSPGYQETQYF.

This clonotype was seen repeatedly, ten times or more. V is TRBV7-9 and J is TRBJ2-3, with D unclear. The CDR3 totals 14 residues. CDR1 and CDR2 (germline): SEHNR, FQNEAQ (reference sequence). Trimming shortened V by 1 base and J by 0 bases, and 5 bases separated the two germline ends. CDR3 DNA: TGTGCCAGCAGCTTAGTCGGGAGCACAGATACGCAGTATTTT. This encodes CASSLVGSTDTQYF.

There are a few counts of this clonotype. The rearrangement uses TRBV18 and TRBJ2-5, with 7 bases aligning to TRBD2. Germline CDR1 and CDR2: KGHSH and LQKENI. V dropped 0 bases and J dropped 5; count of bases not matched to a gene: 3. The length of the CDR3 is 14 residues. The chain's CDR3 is CASSPPGRAETQYF. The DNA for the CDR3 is TGTGCCAGCTCACCACCGGGGAGGGCGGAGACCCAGTACTTC.

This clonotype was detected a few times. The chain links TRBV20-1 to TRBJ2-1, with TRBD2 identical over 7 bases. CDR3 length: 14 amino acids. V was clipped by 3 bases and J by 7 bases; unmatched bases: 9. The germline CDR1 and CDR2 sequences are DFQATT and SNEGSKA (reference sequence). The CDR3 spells CSASPGRERNEQFF. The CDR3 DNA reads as TGCAGTGCTAGCCCCGGGCGGGAGCGGAATGAGCAGTTCTTC.

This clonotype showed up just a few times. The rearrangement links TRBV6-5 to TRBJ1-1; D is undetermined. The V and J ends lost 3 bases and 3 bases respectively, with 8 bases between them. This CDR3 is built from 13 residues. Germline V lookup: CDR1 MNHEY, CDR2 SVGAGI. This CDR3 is CASSYFRDTEAFF. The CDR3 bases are TGTGCCAGCAGTTATTTTCGGGACACTGAAGCTTTCTTT.

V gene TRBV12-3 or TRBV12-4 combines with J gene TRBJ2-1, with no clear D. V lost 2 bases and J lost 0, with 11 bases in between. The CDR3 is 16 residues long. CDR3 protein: CASSLSLLGSYNEQFF. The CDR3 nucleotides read TGTGCCAGCAGTTTATCCCTCCTAGGCTCCTACAATGAGCAGTTCTTC.